The 22 T cell receptor beta chains below all came from one sample that was sequenced in a study of T-cell reconstitution after alpha-beta-depleted transplantation in children. TCRbeta library construction was performed incorporating unique molecular identifiers. Via MiXCR, TCRdb re-called the PCR reads, giving one row per CDR3 protein. The sample lists about 420,000 distinct CDR3 sequences; around 15% were seen once. The material was PBMCs, mostly from graft donor cells, obtained 360 days after TCRalphabeta/CD19-depleted stem cell transplant. The receptors originated from a boy under two years old who had a stem cell transplant for Wiskott-Aldrich syndrome, so the T cells may come from the graft donor.

This clonotype turned up a few times. The chain is built from TRBV20-1 and TRBJ2-3, with unresolved D. The CDR3 is made up of 13 amino acids. Germline lookup yields CDR1 DFQATT and CDR2 SNEGSKA (reference sequence). V lost 0 bases and J 2 bases, leaving 6 bases between the germline ends. The CDR3 loop reads CSAREGVTDTQYF. The DNA of the CDR3 is TGCAGTGCTAGAGAAGGCGTCACAGATACGCAGTATTTT.

A few counts support this clonotype. This chain joins TRBV20-1 and TRBJ1-6; no firm D call. The V end lost 0 bases, the J end lost 7 bases, and 7 bases lay between the germline ends. Germline V gene data show CDR1 as DFQATT and CDR2 as SNEGSKA (reference sequence). The CDR3 is made up of 13 amino acids. The CDR3 sequence is CSAREVMNSPLHF. DNA for the CDR3: TGCAGTGCTAGAGAAGTCATGAATTCACCCCTCCACTTT.

The chain employs TRBV5-1 and TRBJ2-1; 14 nucleotides match TRBD2. The germline gives CDR1 SGHRS, CDR2 YFSETQ. The CDR3 is 15 residues long. V was pared by 4 bases and J by 9 bases, with 6 bases of the junction left unmatched. The CDR3 region has the DNA TGCGCCAGCAGCCCGACTAGCGGGGGGGGTCCTGAGCAGTTCTTC. Its protein product is CASSPTSGGGPEQFF.

V is TRBV20-1 and J is TRBJ2-1; 13 bases match TRBD2. CDR1 is DFQATT, CDR2 SNEGSKA, per germline (reference sequence). The V gene end was trimmed by 1 base and the J gene end by 4 bases; junction bases not matched to a gene: 1. The CDR3 is 15 residues long. In DNA, the CDR3 is TGCAGTGCTAGAGCGGGACTAGCGGGGTACAATGAGCAGTTCTTC. Translation gives CSARAGLAGYNEQFF.

This clonotype was counted a few times. This chain links TRBV5-1 with TRBJ2-7, with D perhaps matching TRBD1 (6 bases). Per the germline V gene, CDR1 is SGHRS and CDR2 is YFSETQ. This CDR3 has 14 amino acids. V lost 0 bases and J 2 bases, leaving 9 bases between the germline ends. DNA of the CDR3: TGCGCCAGCAGCTTGGCCCGGGACACCTACGAGCAGTACTTC. This gives the protein CASSLARDTYEQYF.

This clonotype was seen at least ten times. The chain couples TRBV5-1 to TRBJ2-5; a weak D match, TRBD2 (6 bases). Germline values: CDR1 SGHRS, CDR2 YFSETQ. Trimming removed 0 bases from V and 5 bases from J, with 11 bases in between. The CDR3 spans 14 residues. Here the CDR3 reads CASSLAGLMETQYF. CDR3 coding DNA: TGCGCCAGCAGCTTGGCGGGACTGATGGAGACCCAGTACTTC.

Of note for this clonotype: A single base separates this from a much larger clone, so it may be a read error. The rearrangement uses TRBV3-1 and TRBJ2-5; D unclear. V was pared by 3 bases and J by 5 bases, with 1 base between. The CDR3 spans 10 residues. Germline CDR1 reads LGHDT; CDR2 reads YNNKEL (reference sequence). CDR3 loop: CASSHETQYF. The CDR3 bases are TGTGCCAGCAGCCATGAGACCCAGTACTTC.

This clonotype was recorded at least ten times. V usage is TRBV7-2 and J usage is TRBJ2-7; D gene ambiguous. Germline CDR1 is SGHTA and CDR2 is FQGNSA. The V gene lost 1 base and the J gene lost 2 bases, with 9 bases spanning the gap. The CDR3 length is 14 residues. CDR3 residues: CASSLVPLAYEQYF. In DNA form, the CDR3 reads TGTGCCAGCAGCTTAGTCCCATTAGCCTACGAGCAGTACTTC.

This chain connects TRBV10-3 to TRBJ2-1, with 14 nucleotides matching TRBD2. The germline gives CDR1 ENHRY, CDR2 SYGVKD. J was trimmed by 7 bases and V by 10 bases; bases with no gene match: 9. CDR3 size: 15 residues. The CDR3 nucleotides read TGTGCCACAAGGACTAGCGGGAGGCCGGGGAATGAGCAGTTCTTC. Its protein is CATRTSGRPGNEQFF.

This clonotype has only a few counts. The chain links TRBV6-5 to TRBJ2-3; D is perhaps TRBD1 (6 bases). The CDR3 sequence is 15 residues long. The germline V gene encodes CDR1 MNHEY and CDR2 SVGAGI. Trimming shortened V by 1 base and J by 3 bases, and 11 bases separated the two germline ends. The DNA of the CDR3 is TGTGCCAGCAGTTACTTACAGGGTGGGACAGATACGCAGTATTTT. This translates into CASSYLQGGTDTQYF.

The V gene is TRBV7-6, the J gene TRBJ2-7; D remains ambiguous. The V gene lost 2 bases and the J gene lost 2 bases, with 10 bases spanning the gap. The CDR3 totals 14 residues. Germline V gene data show CDR1 as SGHVS and CDR2 as FNYEAQ. The DNA of the CDR3 is TGTGCCAGCAGCTTAAAACCGGGTCCCTACGAGCAGTACTTC. Amino acid sequence: CASSLKPGPYEQYF.

This chain links TRBV7-8 with TRBJ2-2; 10 nucleotides line up with TRBD2. This CDR3 has 17 amino acids. The J segment lost 9 bases and the V segment lost 1 base, leaving 11 bases of the junction unmatched. The germline CDR1 and CDR2 sequences are SGHVS and FQNEAQ. CDR3 region: CASSLEIAGGRIRELFF. The CDR3 DNA follows: TGTGCCAGCAGCTTAGAAATAGCGGGGGGCCGAATTCGGGAGCTGTTTTTT.

This clonotype was picked up a small number of times. The V call is TRBV28, the J call TRBJ2-5; no definite D call. Germline loops: CDR1 MDHEN, CDR2 SYDVKM. Trimming pared 0 bases from V and 2 bases from J, leaving 4 bases between. CDR3 size: 13 residues. CDR3 protein: CASSLWAQETQYF. Here the CDR3 DNA reads TGTGCCAGCAGTTTATGGGCTCAAGAGACCCAGTACTTC. The variable domain in full, completed from reference TRBV28 and TRBJ2-5, reads DVKVTQSSRYLVKRTGEKVFLECVQDMDHENMFWYRQDPGLGLRLIYFSYDVKMKEKGDIPEGYSVSREKKERFSLILESASTNQTSMYLCASSLWAQETQYFGPGTRLLVL.

The V and J genes are TRBV12-3 or TRBV12-4 and TRBJ1-3; D is perhaps TRBD1 (5 bases). V was cut by 7 bases and J by 1 base, with 11 bases left in between. The CDR3 runs 14 residues. For the CDR3, the DNA is TGTGCCAGCACCGGGACGGGATCTGGAAACACCATATATTTT. It codes for CASTGTGSGNTIYF.

This clonotype has a handful of counts. CDR3 sequence (DNA): TGTGCCAGCAGTGAACGACTCCGGTGGGACAATGAGCAGTTCTTC. This gives the protein CASSERLRWDNEQFF. The chain combines TRBV2 with TRBJ2-1, with D hard to call. The V gene lost 2 bases and the J gene lost 5 bases, with 13 bases spanning the gap. This CDR3 has 15 amino acids. Germline-derived CDR1 and CDR2 are SNHLY and FYNNEI.

The chain carries TRBV20-1 and TRBJ2-7, with D perhaps matching TRBD1 (5 bases). Trimming removed 3 bases from V and 0 bases from J, with 18 bases in between. CDR3 length: 16 residues. Germline V gives CDR1 DFQATT, CDR2 SNEGSKA (reference sequence). The CDR3 DNA reads as TGCAGTGCTAGTTTAGGTTGGAGACAGAGCTCCTACGAGCAGTACTTC. Its translation is CSASLGWRQSSYEQYF.

This clonotype was observed a handful of times. This rearrangement joins TRBV9 to TRBJ2-1; 10 bases are a match to TRBD2. The V gene's germline CDR1 is SGDLS and CDR2 YYNGEE. The CDR3 has 16 amino acids. The V gene end was trimmed by 4 bases and the J gene end by 4 bases; junction bases not matched to a gene: 8. The CDR3 here is CASSSQREGRYNEQFF. CDR3 in DNA: TGTGCCAGCAGCTCCCAGCGGGAGGGCCGATACAATGAGCAGTTCTTC.

The chain couples TRBV9 to TRBJ2-3, with D uncertain. The DNA end is a closer match to TRBJ1-5, so the J assignment may be wrong. There are 16 residues in the CDR3. Germline lookup yields CDR1 SGDLS and CDR2 YYNGEE. Here the CDR3 reads CASSVGASGSTDTQHF. CDR3 sequence (DNA): TGTGCCAGCAGCGTAGGGGCTAGCGGGAGCACAGATACGCAGCATTTT.

Details on this clonotype: Relative to the germline gene, one junction end is altered; a read error may explain this. This sequence joins TRBV7-9 and TRBJ2-5; perhaps TRBD2 as D (5 bases). The CDR3 length is 14 residues. Germline V gene data show CDR1 as SEHNR and CDR2 as FQNEAQ (reference sequence). The CDR3 DNA reads TGTGCCAGCAGCCTAGCCGGACACCAAGAGACCCAGTACTTC. It encodes CASSLAGHQETQYF. The variable domain in full, with the rest retrieved from reference TRBV7-9 and TRBJ2-5, is DTGVSQNPRHKITKRGQNVTFRCDPISEHNRLYWYRQTLGQGPEFLTYFQNEAQLEKSRLLSDRFSAERPKGSFSTLEIQRTEQGDSAMYLCASSLAGHQETQYFGPGTRLLVL.

This clonotype has only a few counts. Here the CDR3 DNA reads TGCGCCAGCAGCGAGGCGGGGTTCTCCAAAAACATTCAGTACTTC. It encodes CASSEAGFSKNIQYF. V gene TRBV5-1 combines with J gene TRBJ2-4; maybe TRBD2 (6 bases). V lost 4 bases, J lost 2 bases, and 13 bases lay in between. This CDR3 has 15 amino acids. Looked up from germline, CDR1 is SGHRS and CDR2 is YFSETQ.

J is TRBJ2-5 and V is TRBV12-3 or TRBV12-4; 8 positions match TRBD2. J was trimmed by 9 bases and V by 7 bases; bases with no gene match: 7. The length of the CDR3 is 12 residues. The CDR3 protein is CASTRTAGAQYF. In nucleotides, the CDR3 is TGTGCCAGCACCAGGACAGCGGGGGCCCAGTACTTC.

This clonotype was observed a single time. This rearrangement joins TRBV20-1 to TRBJ1-4; no definite D call. The CDR3 is 12 residues long. Trimming pared 4 bases from V and 5 bases from J, leaving 8 bases between. Germline CDR1 and CDR2: DFQATT and SNEGSKA (reference sequence). The DNA of the CDR3 is TGCAGTGCTACTTTGGCAAATGAAAAACTGTTTTTT. Translated, it gives CSATLANEKLFF.